The present T cell receptor (beta chain) was sequenced within a study of follicular helper T cells after annual influenza vaccination. This table comes from immunoSEQ multiplex PCR, and its TCRdb copy is limited to in-frame clones, with some not included. The sample lists about 480 clones, about 83% occurring once. This CDR3 has 15 residues. In germline, CDR1 is SGHDT, CDR2 YYEEEE. Trimming took 4 bases from V and 4 from J; bases not matched to a gene: 5. Time point given: 2015-2016 season, 7 days after influenza vaccination. This chain uses TRBV5-6 with TRBJ1-3, with TRBD1 identical over 10 bases. The starting material was CXCR5+ CD38+ circulating T follicular helper cells from blood, obtained 7 days after influenza vaccination. The subset: circulating Tfh, non-naive CD4+CXCR5+PD-1+ (ICOS+CD38+ or ICOS-CD38-). This TCR was sampled from an adult who received the influenza vaccine. CDR3 loop: CASSPGQGDGNTIYF. The CDR3 DNA is TGTGCCAGCAGCCCAGGACAGGGGGACGGAAACACCATATATTTT.